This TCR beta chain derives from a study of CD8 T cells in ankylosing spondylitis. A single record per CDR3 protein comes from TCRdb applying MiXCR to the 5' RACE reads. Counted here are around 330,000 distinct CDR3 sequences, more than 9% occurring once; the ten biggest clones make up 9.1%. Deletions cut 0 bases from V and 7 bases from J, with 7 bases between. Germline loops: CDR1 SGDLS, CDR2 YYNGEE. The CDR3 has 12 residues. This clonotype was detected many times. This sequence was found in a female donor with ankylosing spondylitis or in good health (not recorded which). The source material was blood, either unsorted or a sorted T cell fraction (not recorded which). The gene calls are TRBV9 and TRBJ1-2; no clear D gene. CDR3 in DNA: TGTGCCAGCAGCGTAGTAGATGGTGGCTACACCTTC. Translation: CASSVVDGGYTF.